This T cell receptor (beta chain) was sequenced during a study of blood T cells in healthy people across ages (dated by TCRdb to between 2015 and 2017). With regard to the full study: In model experiments, template switching captured roughly one uniquely barcoded TCR beta cDNA molecule for every two T cells. To track age-related changes in TCR beta repertoire diversity, the study relied on deep sequencing normalized with unique cDNA molecular identifiers. The donors were split into four age groups: young (average 16 years), middle-aged (about 40), aged (roughly 65) and long-lived (roughly 88). Two additional independent replicas of 1 million unique cDNA reads from the same blood draw were analyzed for two donors (one aged 18 to 30 and one aged 80 or older).

Libraries came from 5' RACE. The sequencing machine was an Illumina HiSeq 2500. A second about 7 to 11 cycle PCR used a sample-barcoded 5' primer and a J-beta primer mix. A unique molecular identifier was introduced onto each TCR beta cDNA molecule by a template-switch 5' adaptor carrying 12 random nucleotides. At least 3 million CDR3-containing paired-end reads were obtained from each sample. All of the RNA was converted into first-strand cDNA using the Mint cDNA synthesis kit, with a TRBC-specific oligonucleotide serving as the primer. After uracil-DNA glycosylase treatment, a first 18-cycle PCR used universal primers M1SS and BC2_uni_R on all cDNA. Processing in the source paper ran as follows. Each sample was normalized by randomly selecting 1 million high-quality reads, each carrying a distinct molecular identifier. Instead of being binned into consensus sequences, reads with shared molecular identifiers were discarded. CDR3 identification, clonotype clustering and error correction used MiTCR with a Q25 quality threshold and the strictest error-elimination algorithm. A nonparametric unseen species model with Euler transformation was used to estimate lower-bound total TCR beta diversity. TCRdb ran its own pipeline on the public reads, namely fastp trimming at Q25 and MiXCR clone calling, and kept in-frame beta chains. Every CDR3 protein is listed once, alongside the most common genes and DNA of its rows. Clone size and V and J calls follow TCRdb, not the original study. Present in this sample are about 930,000 distinct CDR3 sequences, about 28% of which were seen just once. Roughly 10% of the sample belongs to the ten largest clones.

Findings and caveats that apply to the study as a whole: Compared with the aged group, the long-lived group had more naive CD4+ T cells, fewer expanded clones and increased TCR diversity, suggesting age selection. Estimates of total diversity based on one million sequenced T cells were considered lower bounds and underestimates. As age increased, observed TCR beta diversity per million T cells dropped in a roughly linear way, and a significant reduction was already evident by age 40. Observed TCR beta diversity correlated strongly with the percentage of naive T cells measured by flow cytometry. Bulk unsorted PBMC profiling prevented conclusive comparison of naive and antigen-experienced compartments. Donor CMV infection status was unknown, potentially confounding age-related changes in expanded clonotypes.

A note on this clonotype: Its antigen specificity is not known. Per-base qualities were not stored, and no clone one base away is much larger.

Systemically healthy Caucasian individuals from Russia, approximately 39 in total and aged about 6 to 95 years, were included as donors. Approximately 9 milliliters of peripheral blood were collected from each donor into EDTA-treated Vacutainer tubes. PBMCs were isolated by Ficoll-Paque density-gradient centrifugation, with at least 6.5 million obtained per sample. Trizol reagent was used to extract total RNA from the PBMCs, yielding at least 5 micrograms per sample. Naive CD45RAhigh/CD27high T cell percentages were measured by flow cytometry on a PBMC aliquot from every donor. V and J are truncated by 4 bases and 7 bases respectively, leaving an intervening sequence of 13 bases. The CDR3 contains 13 residues, cysteine and phenylalanine counted. Kept here is only the CDR3 DNA, which spans 39 bases and is read in frame from base 1. In addition, the sample was reused for a study of T cells of mothers and their children. From that second study: Nine systemically healthy Caucasian individuals, comprising three mothers and their six children, were included as donors. cDNA synthesis consumed the entire amount of extracted RNA, loaded at around 1.5 ug RNA in each 15 ul reaction. In the second PCR, the M1S primer added sample barcodes and 2-4 random nucleotides. Each mother yielded over 9 million TCR beta CDR3 reads and each child some 3 million reads. In both related and unrelated pairs, thymic selection shapes the output of TCR recombination in a similar way, with inherited differences having only a minor effect. Related mother-child pairs always showed normalized repertoire overlap that was slightly higher than in unrelated mother-child pairs, though the difference was never significant. No persistent microchimeric T cell clones were detected, at a sensitivity of 90 to 100 clones per million clonotypes. The study used deep NGS to compare TCR beta repertoires of mothers and children, seeking features distinguishing related mother-child pairs from unrelated individuals. On average, the children were 11 +/- 4 years old, while the mothers were about 38 +/- 4 years old. After adapters were ligated using NEBNext reagents, the libraries underwent 100+100 nt paired-end sequencing on an Illumina HiSeq 2000. Mother and child libraries were prepared a month apart and sequenced in separate runs to prevent cross-contamination. For each donor, between roughly 450,000 and 2,300,000 distinct TCR beta clonotypes were identified. Naive TCR beta clonotypes were estimated from low-frequency clonotypes matched to each donor's FACS-determined naive share, without sorting.

The sample taken for sequencing was blood. The V and J segments used are TRBV12-3 or TRBV12-4 and TRBJ1-2, with the D gene uncertain. This sequence originates from a woman aged 40 to 55 in good health. Here is the DNA: TGTGCCAGCAGTTCGACGACCCGGGGTGGCTACACCTTC. It encodes CASSSTTRGGYTF.